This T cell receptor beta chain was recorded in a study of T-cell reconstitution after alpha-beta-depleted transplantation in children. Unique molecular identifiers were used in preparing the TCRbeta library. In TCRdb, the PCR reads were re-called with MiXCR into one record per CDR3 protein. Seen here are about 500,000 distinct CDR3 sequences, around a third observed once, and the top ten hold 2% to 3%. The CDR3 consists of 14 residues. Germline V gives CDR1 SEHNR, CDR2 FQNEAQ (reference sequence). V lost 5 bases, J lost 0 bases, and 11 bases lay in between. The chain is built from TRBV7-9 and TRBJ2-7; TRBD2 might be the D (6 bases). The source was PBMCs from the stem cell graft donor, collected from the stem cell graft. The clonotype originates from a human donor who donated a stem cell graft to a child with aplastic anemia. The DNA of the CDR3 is TGTGCCAGCAGCCGGGACTCCCCCTCCTACGAGCAGTACTTC. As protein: CASSRDSPSYEQYF.